This entry features one TCR beta chain sequence. Its matching antigen is unknown. CDR3 size: 18 residues. From germline, CDR1 is SGHTA and CDR2 FQGTGA. V gave up 4 bases and J gave up 0 bases, with 21 bases separating them. The sample belongs to a study of T cell responses to AZD1222 COVID-19 vaccine. General study results and limits: Clonal diversity was possibly underestimated, and the donors were mostly white British, with more females.

Profiling relied on immunoSEQ multiplex PCR, and the TCRdb table lists in-frame clones only, not all of them. The sample consists of 130,000 or so clones, approximately 91% of them appearing once. V usage is TRBV7-3 and J usage is TRBJ1-1; a weak D match, TRBD1 (6 bases). This TCR came from an adult in good health. Sequencing used peripheral blood, obtained on day 0 of AZD1222 vaccination. The CDR3 region has the DNA TGTGCCAGCAGCTCATCCGACAGGTTCACCCGCATGAACACTGAAGCTTTCTTT. Protein sequence: CASSSSDRFTRMNTEAFF.